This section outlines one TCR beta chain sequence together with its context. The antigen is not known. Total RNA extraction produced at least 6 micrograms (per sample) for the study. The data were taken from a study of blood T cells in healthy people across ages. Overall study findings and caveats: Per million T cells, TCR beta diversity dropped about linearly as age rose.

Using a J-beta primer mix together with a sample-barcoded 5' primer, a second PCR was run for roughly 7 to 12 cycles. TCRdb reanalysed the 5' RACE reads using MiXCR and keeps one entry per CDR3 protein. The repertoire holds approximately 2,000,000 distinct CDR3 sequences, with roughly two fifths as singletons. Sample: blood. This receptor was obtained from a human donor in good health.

CDR3 coding DNA: TGCGCCAGCAGCTGGGCAGGGGCGAGCGAGCAGTTCTTC. Protein product: CASSWAGASEQFF. The chain links TRBV4-3 to TRBJ2-1; the D gene is possibly TRBD1 (6 bases). The V and J ends lost 5 bases and 10 bases respectively, with 15 bases between them. The CDR3 spans 13 residues. Germline lookup yields CDR1 LGHNA and CDR2 YSLEER.